This T cell receptor beta chain is drawn from a study of identical twins (dated by TCRdb to the mid-2010s). With regard to the full study: The study deep-sequenced TCR alpha and beta repertoires from monozygotic twins, unrelated adults of various ages and cord blood to test whether fetal clonotypes persist. To rule out contamination, the twin experiments were replicated at different times with different library preparation protocols. What the work shows at the level of the full study, not this receptor alone: Abundant cord blood beta clonotypes had fewer insertions, young adult naive repertoires showed a similar but weaker trend, and memory repertoires showed no such trend. Invariant T cells such as MAIT and iNKT could partly confound zero-insertion analyses, although diverse VJ usage argued against such confounding for most clonotypes. In monozygotic twins, recombination models systematically underestimated out-of-frame TCR alpha sharing, but the models matched the sharing seen between unrelated individuals. In beta out-of-frame sequences, excess twin sharing was weaker, because having fewer shared sequences lowered the signal-to-noise ratio. Compared with coincidental sharing between unrelated individuals, out-of-frame TCR alpha sequences shared between twins showed an excess of sequences with low generation probability. Because the same donors could not be followed over many years, the conclusions relied on cross-sectional statistical analysis.

Every donor was a healthy Caucasian. Miltenyi CD45RO+ enrichment and human naive T-cell isolation kits were used to isolate memory (CD45RO+) and naive T cells from PBMC. For this clonotype: It lacks a known antigen. Base qualities were left out, and no much larger clone turns up one base away.

Library method: 5' RACE. The sequencer was an Illumina HiSeq 2000. A universal primer binding site was introduced by template switching, and a unique molecular identifier was present in the final cDNA, enabling accurate counting of TCR cDNA molecules. Specific primers in the conserved constant-segment region were used to synthesize first-strand cDNA for TCR alpha and beta chains. Each cDNA library was double barcoded, with a SMART-Mk sample barcode plus Illumina barcodes, to control for contamination. TruSeq adapter sequences and Illumina sample barcodes were added in two successive PCR steps. The TCR alpha and beta cDNA libraries were sequenced on the Illumina HiSeq platform using custom primers. Processing in the source paper ran as follows. MiGEC processed the raw reads to extract unique molecular identifiers, while MiXCR was used to determine the CDR3 positions. For each individual, recombination models were inferred using an EM algorithm with the repgenHMM and IGoR tools. The tcR package in R was used for shared clonotype analysis, with sharing normalized by the product of cloneset sizes. To study raw recombination free of thymic and clonal selection effects, out-of-frame nonproductive sequences were analyzed. Using fastp trimming at Q25 and MiXCR clonotype assembly, TCRdb reanalyzed the public sequencing data and kept in-frame beta chains. CDR3 protein duplicates are merged, each entry listing the most common genes and DNA. These V and J calls derive from TCRdb rather than the authors' analysis. The sample table shows 200,000 to 300,000 distinct CDR3 sequences, and over 9.5% are seen once. Together, the top ten hold roughly 10% of the sample.

The origin of this receptor is a man aged 45-65 years in good health. The sample taken for sequencing was memory T cells sorted from blood. The cell subset or site label corresponds to: CD45RO+ enriched T cells.

The sequenced DNA is TGTGCCAGCAGCTTAGTTGGGAGTAAGGACAATGAGCAGTTCTTC. It encodes CASSLVGSKDNEQFF. Here the chain combines TRBV11-2 and TRBJ2-1, with TRBD2 as a weak D call on 5 bases. The CDR3, cysteine through phenylalanine, is 15 amino acids long. Of the read, only the CDR3 DNA is kept; its 45 bases are in frame from base 1. CDR1 is given as SGHAT and CDR2 as FQNNGV, both from the germline V gene. Deletion took 1 base off V and 5 bases off J, with a span of 12 bases between the germline ends.